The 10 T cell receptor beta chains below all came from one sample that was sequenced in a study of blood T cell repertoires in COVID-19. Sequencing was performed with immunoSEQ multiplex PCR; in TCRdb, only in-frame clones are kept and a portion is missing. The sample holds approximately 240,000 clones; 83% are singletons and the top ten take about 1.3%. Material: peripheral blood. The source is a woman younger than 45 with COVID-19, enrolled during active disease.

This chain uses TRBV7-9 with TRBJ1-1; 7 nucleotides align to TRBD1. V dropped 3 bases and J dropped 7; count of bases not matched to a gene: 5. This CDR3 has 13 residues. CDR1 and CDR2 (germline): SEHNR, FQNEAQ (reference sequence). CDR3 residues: CASSFGTANEAFF. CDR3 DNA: TGTGCCAGCAGCTTTGGGACAGCCAATGAAGCTTTCTTT.

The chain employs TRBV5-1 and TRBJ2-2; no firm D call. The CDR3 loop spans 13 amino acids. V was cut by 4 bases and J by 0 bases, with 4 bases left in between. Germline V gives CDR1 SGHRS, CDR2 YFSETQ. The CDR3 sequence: CASSPSNTGELFF. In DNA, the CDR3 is TGCGCCAGCAGCCCTTCGAACACCGGGGAGCTGTTTTTT.

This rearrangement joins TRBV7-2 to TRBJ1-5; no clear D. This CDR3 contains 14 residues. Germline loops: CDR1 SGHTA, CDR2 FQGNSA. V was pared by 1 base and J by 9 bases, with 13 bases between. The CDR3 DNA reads TGTGCCAGCAGCTTAGATCAGGTCGTGCCGCCCCAGCATTTT. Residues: CASSLDQVVPPQHF.

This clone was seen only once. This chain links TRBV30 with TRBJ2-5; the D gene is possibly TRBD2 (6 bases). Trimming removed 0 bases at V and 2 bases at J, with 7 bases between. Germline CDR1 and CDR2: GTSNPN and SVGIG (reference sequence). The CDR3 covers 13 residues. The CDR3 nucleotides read TGTGCCTGGAGTGTACTAGCACAAGAGACCCAGTACTTC. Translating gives CAWSVLAQETQYF.

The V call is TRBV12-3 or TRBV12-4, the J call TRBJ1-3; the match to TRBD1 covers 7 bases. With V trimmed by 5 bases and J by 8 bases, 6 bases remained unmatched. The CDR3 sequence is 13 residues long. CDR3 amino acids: CASSRQGWDTIYF. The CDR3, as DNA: TGTGCCAGCAGTAGACAGGGATGGGACACCATATATTTT.

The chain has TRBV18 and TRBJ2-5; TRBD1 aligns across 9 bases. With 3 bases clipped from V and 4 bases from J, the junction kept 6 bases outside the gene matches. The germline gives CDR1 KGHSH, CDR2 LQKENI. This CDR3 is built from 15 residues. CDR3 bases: TGTGCCAGCTCACCCCCCACAGGGGGCGGAGAGACCCAGTACTTC. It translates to CASSPPTGGGETQYF. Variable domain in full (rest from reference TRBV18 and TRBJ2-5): NAGVMQNPRHLVRRRGQEARLRCSPMKGHSHVYWYRQLPEEGLKFMVYLQKENIIDESGMPKERFSAEFPKEGPSILRIQQVVRGDSAAYFCASSPPTGGGETQYFGPGTRLLVL.

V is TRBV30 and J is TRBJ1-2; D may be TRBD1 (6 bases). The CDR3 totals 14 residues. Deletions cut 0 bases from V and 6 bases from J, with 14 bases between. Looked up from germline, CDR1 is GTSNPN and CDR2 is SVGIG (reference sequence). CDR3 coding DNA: TGTGCCTGGAGTGTAAATCCCCAGGGGCATGGCTACACCTTC. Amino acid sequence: CAWSVNPQGHGYTF.

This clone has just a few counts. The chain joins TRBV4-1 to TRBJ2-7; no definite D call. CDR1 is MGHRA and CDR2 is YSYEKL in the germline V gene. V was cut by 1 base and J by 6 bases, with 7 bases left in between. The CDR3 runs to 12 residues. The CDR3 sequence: CASSQVTGEQYF. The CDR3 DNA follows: TGCGCCAGCAGCCAAGTGACGGGCGAGCAGTACTTC.

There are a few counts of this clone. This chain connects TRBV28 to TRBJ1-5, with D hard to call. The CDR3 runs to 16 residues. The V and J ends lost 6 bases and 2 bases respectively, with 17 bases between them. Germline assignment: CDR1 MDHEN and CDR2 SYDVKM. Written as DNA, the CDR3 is TGTGCCAGCAGCCCACCCAGGAGCGGGGGCAATCAGCCCCAGCATTTT. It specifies CASSPPRSGGNQPQHF.

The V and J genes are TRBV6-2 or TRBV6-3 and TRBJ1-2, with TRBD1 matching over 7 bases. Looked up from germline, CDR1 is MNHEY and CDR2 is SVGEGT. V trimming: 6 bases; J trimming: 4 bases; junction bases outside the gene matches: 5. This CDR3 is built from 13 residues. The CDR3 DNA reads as TGTGCCAGCAGCAAGACAGGGACCTATGGCTACACCTTC. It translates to CASSKTGTYGYTF.